This T cell receptor beta chain was documented in a study of cytomegalovirus exposure and HLA in healthy donors. Study-level information: A later analysis reported the 120 validation repertoires used the same platform as the approximately 660 first-cohort repertoires.

The data were produced by immunoSEQ multiplex PCR, yet TCRdb's version contains in-frame clones alone and is incomplete. The sample holds 150,000 to 200,000 clones, around 81% seen once. A roughly 120-subject validation cohort, separate from the approximately 700-subject first cohort, supplied the donors. As to this clone: The target antigen is unknown.

General study findings and limits: There were a few CMV-associated chains whose specificity for CMV antigens was confirmed in vitro. Most TCR sequences were uncommon, yet certain public TCRs appeared in many donors.

The CDR3 length is 13 residues. J gave up 4 bases and V 5 bases, and 3 bases lay outside the gene matches. From germline, CDR1 is SGHDT and CDR2 YYEEEE. This sequence originates from a young man in good health and CMV-seropositive. This chain joins TRBV5-6 and TRBJ1-2, with 9 bases fitting TRBD1. Sequencing was done on a sample of PBMCs. CDR3 amino acids: CASSSGQGYGYTF. For the CDR3, the DNA is TGTGCCAGCAGTTCGGGACAGGGCTATGGCTACACCTTC.